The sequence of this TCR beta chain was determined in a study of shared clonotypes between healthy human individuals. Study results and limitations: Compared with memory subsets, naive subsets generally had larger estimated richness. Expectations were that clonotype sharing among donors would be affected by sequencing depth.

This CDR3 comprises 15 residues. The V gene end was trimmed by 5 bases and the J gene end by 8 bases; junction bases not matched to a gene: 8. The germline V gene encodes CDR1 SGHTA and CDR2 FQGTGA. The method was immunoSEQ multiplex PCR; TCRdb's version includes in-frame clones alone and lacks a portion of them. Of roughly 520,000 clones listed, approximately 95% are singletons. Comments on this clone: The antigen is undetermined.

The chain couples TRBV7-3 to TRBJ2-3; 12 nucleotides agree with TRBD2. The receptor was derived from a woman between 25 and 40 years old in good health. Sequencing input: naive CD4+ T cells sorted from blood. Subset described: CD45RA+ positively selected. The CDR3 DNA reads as TGTGCCAGCAGCCCTAGCGGGAGGGCCGACGGTACGCAGTATTTT. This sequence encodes CASSPSGRADGTQYF.